What follows is one TCR beta chain and its context. Antigen unknown. Germline lookup yields CDR1 LNHDA and CDR2 SQIVND (reference sequence). V was shortened by 3 bases and J by 1 base, with 11 bases between the two germline ends. CDR3 length: 15 amino acids. Following an approximately eleven-day culture, CD4+ T cells were purified. Everyone in the study got two shots of either the BNT162b2 or mRNA-1273 vaccine. On day 3 and again on day 7, half the medium was replaced with IL-2 medium. These data belong to a study of vaccination effects on CD4 cells after COVID-19. Study-wide background: Antigen-specific CD4+ T cells were expanded (with viral peptide pools) by the ViraFEST assay ahead of sequencing. Researchers reported culturing 2 million or so PBMC in each well, adding approximately 10 IU/ml IL-2 and about 10 ug/ml peptides.

Profiled with immunoSEQ multiplex PCR; TCRdb holds only in-frame clones, not every one. This sample carries 50,000 to 70,000 clones, roughly four fifths of them seen once, and the ten largest clones take 2.4%. The study's findings and limits: There was marked clonal contraction among infection- and vaccine-induced clones late after vaccination.

The chain combines TRBV19 with TRBJ2-3; no reliable D call. This sequence originates from a human donor who received a COVID-19 vaccine. The source was CD4+ T cells from PBMCs cultured without peptide, collected after COVID-19 vaccination. The CDR3: CASSIRLIGTDTQYF. In DNA form, the CDR3 reads TGTGCCAGTAGTATTCGACTTATCGGCACAGATACGCAGTATTTT.